This is a list of T cell receptor beta chains from one sample in a study of cytomegalovirus exposure and HLA in healthy donors. Sequenced by immunoSEQ multiplex PCR; TCRdb stores in-frame clones only, minus some. The data hold 50,000 or so clones, with 65% to 80% observed a single time. Material for sequencing was PBMCs. These receptors all stem from a female donor in good health and CMV-seronegative. The CDR3 runs from the conserved cysteine through the conserved F or W. The order of the fields is clone size, J gene, V gene, D gene, CDR3 DNA, CDR3 protein. The D gene is left open where the match is weak. Rows give clone size only sometimes, using once, few, many, or a class for an expanded clone.

clone_size: few
j_call: TRBJ1-2
v_call: TRBV30
d_call: TRBD1
cdr3_nt: TGTGCCTGGAGTGCCACCGGGACAGGGGGCTACGGTGGCTACACCTTC
cdr3_aa: CAWSATGTGGYGGYTF

clone_size: few
j_call: TRBJ2-3
v_call: TRBV4-3
d_call: .
cdr3_nt: TGCGCCAGCAGCCAAGATCGGCGGGCGGGCGGGAGCACAGATACGCAGTATTTT
cdr3_aa: CASSQDRRAGGSTDTQYF

clone_size: .
j_call: TRBJ2-6
v_call: TRBV18
d_call: .
cdr3_nt: TGTGCCAGCTCACCATCGGGTGGGTACTCTGGGGCCAACGTCCTGACTTTC
cdr3_aa: CASSPSGGYSGANVLTF

clone_size: .
j_call: TRBJ1-5
v_call: TRBV6-5
d_call: TRBD1
cdr3_nt: TGTGCCAGCAGTGCTAGGGGGCGATCCCATCAGCCCCAGCATTTT
cdr3_aa: CASSARGRSHQPQHF

clone_size: .
j_call: TRBJ1-1
v_call: TRBV4-3
d_call: .
cdr3_nt: TGCGCCAGCAGCCAAGAATCGGACACTGAAGCTTTCTTT
cdr3_aa: CASSQESDTEAFF

clone_size: .
j_call: TRBJ2-1
v_call: TRBV19
d_call: .
cdr3_nt: TGTGCCAGTAGTCCACCCGGGAGCTCCTACAATGAGCAGTTCTTC
cdr3_aa: CASSPPGSSYNEQFF

clone_size: .
j_call: TRBJ1-2
v_call: TRBV10-3
d_call: .
cdr3_nt: TGTGCCATCAGTACTAGTGGGTATGGCTACACCTTC
cdr3_aa: CAISTSGYGYTF

clone_size: .
j_call: TRBJ2-3
v_call: TRBV18
d_call: TRBD2
cdr3_nt: TGTGCCAGCTCACCGTGGGCTAGCGGGGCCCTAAGCACAGATACGCAGTATTTT
cdr3_aa: CASSPWASGALSTDTQYF

clone_size: .
j_call: TRBJ1-5
v_call: TRBV19
d_call: TRBD1
cdr3_nt: TGTGCCAGTCATGACAGGGGCAATCAGCCCCAGCATTTT
cdr3_aa: CASHDRGNQPQHF

clone_size: .
j_call: TRBJ2-5
v_call: TRBV5-1
d_call: .
cdr3_nt: TGCGCCAGCAGCTTGGGGGAAGGGGGGACCCAGTACTTC
cdr3_aa: CASSLGEGGTQYF

clone_size: .
j_call: TRBJ2-7
v_call: TRBV5-4
d_call: TRBD1
cdr3_nt: TGTGCCAGCAGCTTGGGGGTGGGACAGGGTTCCCACGAGCAGTACTTC
cdr3_aa: CASSLGVGQGSHEQYF

clone_size: .
j_call: TRBJ2-7
v_call: TRBV9
d_call: .
cdr3_nt: TGTGCCAGCAGCCCCTGGCGGGACCCCTACGAGCAGTACTTC
cdr3_aa: CASSPWRDPYEQYF

clone_size: .
j_call: TRBJ1-4
v_call: TRBV5-1
d_call: .
cdr3_nt: TGCGCCAGCAGCCCGACCGTGGGGACTAACGGCGGAAAACTGTTTTTT
cdr3_aa: CASSPTVGTNGGKLFF

clone_size: .
j_call: TRBJ2-3
v_call: TRBV9
d_call: .
cdr3_nt: TGTGCCAGCAGCGTACGGAGCACAGATACGCAGTATTTT
cdr3_aa: CASSVRSTDTQYF

clone_size: .
j_call: TRBJ2-5
v_call: TRBV29-1
d_call: .
cdr3_nt: TGCAGCGCACGGGACAACCAAGAGACCCAGTACTTC
cdr3_aa: CSARDNQETQYF

clone_size: once
j_call: TRBJ2-1
v_call: TRBV4-2
d_call: .
cdr3_nt: TGTGCCAGCAGCCAAGAAGGAGGCCTAGACCGCCCTGAGCAGTTCTTC
cdr3_aa: CASSQEGGLDRPEQFF

clone_size: .
j_call: TRBJ1-3
v_call: TRBV30
d_call: .
cdr3_nt: TGTGCCTCTTCCCCCGTACAAAGCTCTGGAAACACCATATATTTT
cdr3_aa: CASSPVQSSGNTIYF

clone_size: few
j_call: TRBJ2-7
v_call: TRBV28
d_call: TRBD2
cdr3_nt: TGTGCCAGCAGCTTGACTAGCGGGGGAGGCGAGCAGTACTTC
cdr3_aa: CASSLTSGGGEQYF

clone_size: .
j_call: TRBJ2-2
v_call: TRBV30
d_call: TRBD1
cdr3_nt: TGTGCCTGGGGGACAGGGAACACCGGGGAGCTGTTTTTT
cdr3_aa: CAWGTGNTGELFF

clone_size: .
j_call: TRBJ1-5
v_call: TRBV28
d_call: TRBD1
cdr3_nt: TGTGCCAGCAGCCGCGGGACAGGGTCCTTTTTTGGCAATCAGCCCCAGCATTTT
cdr3_aa: CASSRGTGSFFGNQPQHF

clone_size: .
j_call: TRBJ2-2
v_call: TRBV9
d_call: .
cdr3_nt: TGTGCCAGCAGCGTAGCGGTTAACACCGGGGAGCTGTTTTTT
cdr3_aa: CASSVAVNTGELFF

clone_size: .
j_call: TRBJ2-5
v_call: TRBV2
d_call: .
cdr3_nt: TGTGCCAGCAGTGAACAGGGTGTCCAAGAGACCCAGTACTTC
cdr3_aa: CASSEQGVQETQYF

clone_size: few
j_call: TRBJ2-1
v_call: TRBV11-3
d_call: TRBD1
cdr3_nt: TGTGCCAGCAGCTTGTCAGGCCTGGGACAGTCGTACAATGAGCAGTTCTTC
cdr3_aa: CASSLSGLGQSYNEQFF

clone_size: few
j_call: TRBJ2-5
v_call: TRBV5-1
d_call: TRBD2
cdr3_nt: TGCGCCAGCAGCTTAGGGACTAGCGGGAGAGGAGAGACCCAGTACTTC
cdr3_aa: CASSLGTSGRGETQYF

clone_size: .
j_call: TRBJ2-7
v_call: TRBV10-2
d_call: TRBD2
cdr3_nt: TGCGCCAGCAGATTAGCGGGAGAGCGCTCCTACGAGCAGTACTTC
cdr3_aa: CASRLAGERSYEQYF

clone_size: .
j_call: TRBJ2-3
v_call: TRBV7-3
d_call: .
cdr3_nt: TGTGCCAGCAGCTTAGCGAGGGCAGATACGCAGTATTTT
cdr3_aa: CASSLARADTQYF

clone_size: .
j_call: TRBJ1-5
v_call: TRBV19
d_call: .
cdr3_nt: TGTGCCAGTACCCCCGGTCGAGGGCCGAACAATCAGCCCCAGCATTTT
cdr3_aa: CASTPGRGPNNQPQHF

clone_size: .
j_call: TRBJ2-1
v_call: TRBV19
d_call: .
cdr3_nt: TGTGCCAGTAGTATAAGGGACACATACAATGAGCAGTTCTTC
cdr3_aa: CASSIRDTYNEQFF

clone_size: once
j_call: TRBJ2-3
v_call: TRBV7-9
d_call: .
cdr3_nt: TGTGCCAGCAGCTCCAGGGCCCCAGATACGCAGTATTTT
cdr3_aa: CASSSRAPDTQYF

clone_size: few
j_call: TRBJ1-1
v_call: TRBV2
d_call: TRBD1
cdr3_nt: TGTGCCAGCAGTGAAGGACAGGGTTGGGTAACTGAAGCTTTCTTT
cdr3_aa: CASSEGQGWVTEAFF

clone_size: once
j_call: TRBJ2-1
v_call: TRBV4-2
d_call: TRBD2
cdr3_nt: TGTGCCAGCAGCCAGGGATTGACTAGCGGGAGGGCCCTGTTCTTC
cdr3_aa: CASSQGLTSGRALFF

clone_size: .
j_call: TRBJ2-7
v_call: TRBV5-5
d_call: .
cdr3_nt: TGTGCCAGCAGCTTGGACAGGGCCTCCTACGAGCAGTACTTC
cdr3_aa: CASSLDRASYEQYF

clone_size: .
j_call: TRBJ1-1
v_call: TRBV27
d_call: .
cdr3_nt: TGTGCCAGCAGTTTATCTCGGGGGGAAGCTTTCTTT
cdr3_aa: CASSLSRGEAFF

clone_size: .
j_call: TRBJ2-7
v_call: TRBV4-2
d_call: .
cdr3_nt: TGTGCCAGCAGCCAAGATCTGGCGGGAGAGCAGTACTTC
cdr3_aa: CASSQDLAGEQYF

clone_size: .
j_call: TRBJ2-7
v_call: TRBV14
d_call: TRBD1
cdr3_nt: TGTGCCAGCAGCCCCCGACAGGGCGGGTCCTACGAGCAGTACTTC
cdr3_aa: CASSPRQGGSYEQYF

clone_size: .
j_call: TRBJ2-1
v_call: TRBV7-9
d_call: TRBD2
cdr3_nt: TGTGCCAGCAGCTCCCGGACTAGCGGGAGGCTCAATGAGCAGTTCTTC
cdr3_aa: CASSSRTSGRLNEQFF

clone_size: .
j_call: TRBJ2-7
v_call: TRBV27
d_call: TRBD2
cdr3_nt: TGTGCCACACGAAAGACCGGGACTAGCGGGAGGACTTCCTACGAGCAGTACTTC
cdr3_aa: CATRKTGTSGRTSYEQYF

clone_size: once
j_call: TRBJ1-2
v_call: TRBV19
d_call: .
cdr3_nt: TGTGCCAGTAGTATAGTTCGTAGGGGAATCTATGGCTACACCTTC
cdr3_aa: CASSIVRRGIYGYTF

clone_size: .
j_call: TRBJ2-3
v_call: TRBV20-1
d_call: .
cdr3_nt: TGCAGTGCTGGCAATGCAGATACGCAGTATTTT
cdr3_aa: CSAGNADTQYF

clone_size: .
j_call: TRBJ2-1
v_call: TRBV28
d_call: TRBD2
cdr3_nt: TGTGCCAGCAGCAAACTAGCGGGACAATACAATGAGCAGTTCTTC
cdr3_aa: CASSKLAGQYNEQFF

clone_size: .
j_call: TRBJ2-1
v_call: TRBV11-3
d_call: TRBD1
cdr3_nt: TGTGCCAGCAGCTCCCGGACAGGTTACAATGAGCAGTTCTTC
cdr3_aa: CASSSRTGYNEQFF

clone_size: .
j_call: TRBJ1-5
v_call: TRBV5-4
d_call: .
cdr3_nt: TGTGCCAGCAGCTCCGACGGGGGTCAGCCCCAGCATTTT
cdr3_aa: CASSSDGGQPQHF

clone_size: .
j_call: TRBJ2-3
v_call: TRBV4-3
d_call: .
cdr3_nt: TGCGCCAGCAGCCAAGATTTGAGGCGGAGGACAGATACGCAGTATTTT
cdr3_aa: CASSQDLRRRTDTQYF